This T cell receptor beta chain was documented in a study of CD8+ T cells in alopecia areata. RNA was isolated and reverse transcribed to cDNA, the sequencing template. Profiling relied on immunoSEQ multiplex PCR, and the TCRdb table lists in-frame clones only, not all of them. This sample has 130,000 or so clones, with around 83% found just once. Treatment: oral pan-JAK inhibitor, 5-10 mg twice daily. V lost 6 bases and J lost 2; bases outside the gene matches: 7. The CDR3 has 15 amino acids. CDR1 and CDR2 (germline): MNHEY, SVGAGI. The source of this sequence is a human donor with alopecia areata. V and J are TRBV6-5 and TRBJ2-7; 10 bases agree with TRBD2. The sample here was CD8+ T cells sorted from blood, taken at week 4, from a patient treated with tofacitinib. CDR3 nucleotide sequence: TGTGCCAGCAGATCAACTAGCGGGATCCCCTACGAGCAGTACTTC. Its protein product is CASRSTSGIPYEQYF.